The clone carrying this TCR beta chain was recorded once. How the authors handled the data: Amplification from reference gene primers served as the basis for estimated nucleated cell counts. This table comes from immunoSEQ multiplex PCR, and its TCRdb copy is limited to in-frame clones, with some not included. V and J calls and clone size are those listed in that table; D and trimming were worked out from the DNA. This sample carries about 62,000 clones, approximately 90% of them seen once, and the ten largest clones take 1% to 1.5%. The data derive from a study of blood T cell repertoires in COVID-19. Across the whole study: The study drew acute and convalescent COVID-19 samples from the United States, Italy and Spain. In each case, the material was cDNA or gDNA derived from T cells, B-cell-depleted T cells, or PBMCs.

This CDR3 contains 17 residues. Trimming took 1 base from V and 0 from J, leaving 15 bases between them. From germline, CDR1 is SGHAT and CDR2 FQNNGV. Sequencing was performed on peripheral blood. The chain employs TRBV11-2 and TRBJ1-1, with TRBD1 as a possible D gene (5 bases). The source is a woman in her sixties or seventies with acute or convalescent COVID-19. The CDR3 here is CASSLVGGLKMNTEAFF. The CDR3 bases are TGTGCCAGCAGCTTAGTTGGGGGGTTAAAGATGAACACTGAAGCTTTCTTT.